This T cell receptor (beta chain) is drawn from a study of T cells after yellow fever vaccination. Findings and limits, study-wide: CD4 and CD8 compartments shared a small share of clonotypes, likely from convergent recombination.

TCRdb re-called the 5' RACE reads with MiXCR, one entry per CDR3 protein. The data show 400,000 or so distinct CDR3 sequences, roughly 6.2% seen once. This clonotype has only a few counts. As yet, its antigen is unknown. The TCR comes from a young man who received the YFV17D yellow fever vaccine. The sample here was PBMCs, taken 5 days after the yellow fever booster vaccination.

CDR3 coding DNA: TGTGCCAGCTCACCAACGTCAGGGGCTTTTGGGTACGAGCAGTACTTC. Its protein product is CASSPTSGAFGYEQYF. The rearrangement joins TRBV18 to TRBJ2-7; D might be TRBD1 (6 bases). The V end lost 2 bases, the J end lost 4 bases, and 18 bases lay between the germline ends. Germline-derived CDR1 and CDR2 are KGHSH and LQKENI. The CDR3 totals 16 residues.